This T cell receptor beta chain was profiled in a study of breast tumors, draining lymph nodes, adjacent tissues. Study-wide findings and caveats: Tumor and nontumor repertoires were significantly more similar in luminal-like than in basal-like breast cancer. The data were judged consistent with most tumor T cells coming from lymph node and expanding in tumor. The lymph node origin of tumor T cells was framed as consistent with a hypothesis, not demonstrated. Tumor TCR diversity was below lymph nodes but above nontumor tissue.

The ends were cut back, 9 bases at V and 4 bases at J, with 15 bases in the middle. This CDR3 is built from 13 residues. Germline V gives CDR1 MNHNS, CDR2 SASEGT. MiXCR was run by TCRdb on the multiplex PCR reads, yielding one entry per CDR3 protein. The table lists about 230,000 distinct CDR3 sequences, roughly 32% of them singletons. Samples came from axillary lymph nodes draining the breast cancer. The sample holds many counts of this clonotype. Its antigen is still unknown. Sequenced input: axillary lymph node tissue. This sequence originates from a female donor with breast cancer. Some clones in this sample may be carry-over from other donors' samples. V and J are TRBV6-1 and TRBJ2-5; unclear D gene. The CDR3 nucleotides read TGTGCCAGTGCCCACCCCAGTGCAGAGACCCAGTACTTC. This codes for CASAHPSAETQYF.